This T cell receptor (beta chain) was profiled in a study of shared clonotypes between healthy human individuals. Study-wide context: Donor ages ranged 18 to 49 years: a couple of women, a few men. Findings of the study overall: The generation probabilities recorded for non-shared clonotypes fell below those of clonotypes shared by all four donors.

Sequenced by immunoSEQ multiplex PCR; TCRdb stores in-frame clones only, minus some. The sample holds hundreds of thousands of clones, about 74% seen once. The CDR3 contains 14 residues. V was clipped by 6 bases and J by 10 bases; unmatched bases: 7. The V gene's germline CDR1 is MNHEY and CDR2 SMNVEV (reference sequence). Of note for this clone: Its antigen remains unknown.

Investigators divided CD4+ cells into CD45RA+ naive and CD45RA-negative memory subsets. The sequence came from a woman aged 25 to 39 in good health. The J gene is TRBJ2-1, the V gene TRBV27, with 12 bases matching TRBD2. Input material: memory CD4+ T cells sorted from blood. Subset in this sample: CD45RA-negative fraction. For the CDR3, the DNA is TGTGCCAGCAGACTAGCGGGAGGCACCCGGGAGCAGTTCTTC. Translated, it gives CASRLAGGTREQFF.